Listed here is a single T cell receptor beta chain. This specimen comes from a study of blood T cells in healthy people across ages. Germline assignment: CDR1 DFQATT and CDR2 SNEGSKA (reference sequence). With 1 base clipped from V and 8 bases from J, the junction kept 7 bases outside the gene matches. CDR3 size: 14 residues. Primed by a sample-barcoded 5' primer and a J-beta primer mix, a second PCR proceeded for 7 to 11 cycles. Each CDR3 protein gets one entry after TCRdb re-called the 5' RACE reads with MiXCR. The sample includes 1.2 million to 1.5 million distinct CDR3 sequences, 42% of them seen just once.

The sequence was collected from a woman aged 18 to 35 in good health. Sequenced material: blood. The gene calls are TRBV20-1 and TRBJ2-1; TRBD2 agrees at 8 bases. The CDR3 nucleotides read TGCAGTGCTAGAGCGGGACTAGGATTAGATGAGCAGTTCTTC. Protein product: CSARAGLGLDEQFF.